The next 21 T cell receptor beta chains were all read from a single sample in a study of shared clonotypes between healthy human individuals. Only CD45RO-negative cells positively selected for CCR7 counted as naive CD8 cells, so terminally differentiated effector memory CD45RA+ cells were excluded. The assay was immunoSEQ multiplex PCR, and TCRdb's table has in-frame clones only and misses some. The data show about 2.1 million clones, with 93% seen just once and approximately 1.7% held by the top ten. The specimen was naive CD8+ T cells from PBMCs. The receptor source for this set is a man between 18 and 35 years old in good health. Some clones in this sample may be carry-over from other donors' samples.

This chain joins TRBV9 and TRBJ1-2, with 8 positions matching TRBD1. V lost 4 bases, J lost 1 base, and 15 bases stayed unmatched. Germline V gene lookup returns CDR1 SGDLS and CDR2 YYNGEE. The CDR3 consists of 18 residues. The CDR3: CASSPRETGDLFNYGYTF. The CDR3 DNA reads as TGTGCCAGCAGCCCCCGTGAGACAGGGGATCTCTTTAACTATGGCTACACCTTC.

The gene calls are TRBV25-1 and TRBJ1-2; D is possibly TRBD1 (5 bases). Germline V gene sequence: CDR1 MGHDK, CDR2 SYGVNS. The CDR3 contains 12 residues. The V gene lost 7 bases and the J gene lost 8 bases, with 14 bases spanning the gap. The CDR3 sequence: CASITGEGGYTF. DNA for the CDR3: TGTGCCAGCATAACAGGTGAAGGGGGCTACACCTTC.

This clone appeared once. V usage is TRBV7-9 and J usage is TRBJ2-1; D remains unclear. The CDR3 runs to 12 residues. Germline CDR1 is SEHNR and CDR2 is FQNEAQ (reference sequence). The V gene lost 5 bases and the J gene lost 6 bases, with 8 bases spanning the gap. CDR3 amino acids: CASSGNGNEQFF. CDR3 sequence (DNA): TGTGCCAGCAGCGGGAACGGCAATGAGCAGTTCTTC.

J is TRBJ1-1 and V is TRBV30, with no clear D. The CDR3 runs 11 residues. Germline V CDR1 and CDR2: GTSNPN, SVGIG (reference sequence). V lost 1 base and J 7 bases, leaving 7 bases between the germline ends. This CDR3 reads CAWSGKFEAFF. As DNA, the CDR3 is TGTGCCTGGAGTGGAAAGTTTGAAGCTTTCTTT.

The V call is TRBV9, the J call TRBJ2-5, with D tentatively TRBD1 (6 bases). The germline gives CDR1 SGDLS, CDR2 YYNGEE. This CDR3 contains 15 residues. Trimming pared 3 bases from V and 1 base from J, leaving 13 bases between. The CDR3 here is CASSGRTVPQETQYF. The CDR3 coding sequence is TGTGCCAGCAGCGGCCGGACAGTCCCCCAAGAGACCCAGTACTTC.

V is TRBV18 and J is TRBJ2-7; 8 bases are a match to TRBD1. This CDR3 is 16 amino acids long. Germline-derived CDR1 and CDR2 are KGHSH and LQKENI. Unmatched junction bases numbered 14, after V lost 4 bases and J lost 6 bases. The CDR3 here is CASSLTRQRDRGEQYF. For the CDR3, the DNA is TGTGCCAGCTCACTGACCCGACAGAGAGACAGGGGCGAGCAGTACTTC.

CDR3 protein: CASSNGNSYNEQFF. The CDR3 DNA is TGTGCCAGCAGCAACGGAAACTCCTACAATGAGCAGTTCTTC. This sequence joins TRBV7-8 and TRBJ2-1; no clear D gene. Germline values: CDR1 SGHVS, CDR2 FQNEAQ. Trimming shortened V by 5 bases and J by 0 bases, and 8 bases separated the two germline ends. The CDR3 has 14 residues. Drawing the rest from reference TRBV7-8 and TRBJ2-1, the complete variable domain is GAGVSQSPRYKVAKRGQDVALRCDPISGHVSLFWYQQALGQGPEFLTYFQNEAQLDKSGLPSDRFFAERPEGSVSTLKIQRTQQEDSAVYLCASSNGNSYNEQFFGPGTRLTVL.

The chain employs TRBV5-1 and TRBJ2-5; D remains ambiguous. The germline V gene encodes CDR1 SGHRS and CDR2 YFSETQ. CDR3 length equals 10 residues. The V end was cut by 6 bases, the J end by 5 bases, with 5 bases between. CDR3 nucleotide sequence: TGCGCCAGCATGGGTGAGACCCAGTACTTC. It encodes CASMGETQYF.

The chain joins TRBV19 to TRBJ1-2; perhaps TRBD1 as D (6 bases). CDR3 size: 16 residues. V lost 4 bases to trimming and J lost 6 bases, with 21 bases between them. The germline gives CDR1 LNHDA, CDR2 SQIVND (reference sequence). For the CDR3, the DNA is TGTGCCAGTAGTACAATATCGGAGGGGGAGTCAAATGGCTACACCTTC. It is translated as CASSTISEGESNGYTF.

The chain employs TRBV5-4 and TRBJ2-7; TRBD2 agrees at 7 bases. CDR3 length: 15 amino acids. Germline V lookup: CDR1 SGHNT, CDR2 YYREEE (reference sequence). The V segment lost 1 base and the J segment 5 bases; nucleotides outside the gene matches: 9. The CDR3 loop is CASSLRRELFDEQYF. The CDR3 nucleotides are TGTGCCAGCAGCTTGAGGCGGGAGCTTTTCGACGAGCAGTACTTC.

This chain uses TRBV27 with TRBJ2-7, with TRBD1 matching over 9 bases. The V and J ends lost 7 bases and 2 bases, in that order; junction bases with no gene match: 9. Per germline, CDR1 MNHEY and CDR2 SMNVEV (reference sequence). The CDR3 loop spans 15 amino acids. The CDR3 coding sequence is TGTGCCAGCAAACCGCCGGGACAGGGCGCCTACGAGCAGTACTTC. Translation gives CASKPPGQGAYEQYF.

The chain carries TRBV7-9 and TRBJ2-7, with D perhaps TRBD1 or TRBD2 (6 bases each). Germline loops: CDR1 SEHNR, CDR2 FQNEAQ (reference sequence). V gave up 7 bases and J gave up 3 bases, with 13 bases separating them. There are 13 residues in the CDR3. As DNA, the CDR3 is TGTGCCAGCACCTCGGGGGCGAACTACGAGCAGTACTTC. Protein product: CASTSGANYEQYF.

V and J are TRBV5-5 and TRBJ2-2; TRBD2 matches at 11 bases. Germline assignment: CDR1 SGHKS and CDR2 YYEKEE (reference sequence). The CDR3 length is 15 residues. Trimming cost V 4 bases and J 6 bases; bases outside gene matches: 5. The CDR3 DNA is TGTGCCAGCAGCGCAAAACTAGCGGGAGCCGGGGAGCTGTTTTTT. Its translation: CASSAKLAGAGELFF.

The chain uses TRBV27 and TRBJ2-1; either TRBD1 or TRBD2 may supply D (5 bases each). Germline V gene lookup returns CDR1 MNHEY and CDR2 SMNVEV (reference sequence). V lost 5 bases to trimming and J lost 10 bases, with 9 bases between them. This CDR3 spans 11 amino acids. CDR3 region: CASSGGGEQFF. The DNA for the CDR3 is TGTGCCAGCAGTGGGGGTGGAGAGCAGTTCTTC.

The chain uses TRBV28 and TRBJ1-5; possible D gene TRBD1, 6 bases. Between the trimmed V and J ends, which lost 6 bases and 7 bases, there was a span of 16 bases. Per the germline V gene, CDR1 is MDHEN and CDR2 is SYDVKM. CDR3 length: 14 amino acids. CDR3 sequence reads: CASRLLLDRQPQHF. CDR3 bases: TGTGCCAGCAGACTCCTCCTAGACAGGCAGCCCCAGCATTTT.

The chain uses TRBV28 and TRBJ2-1; weak D call: TRBD2 (8 bases). Germline V gives CDR1 MDHEN, CDR2 SYDVKM. V was shortened by 3 bases and J by 8 bases, with 23 bases between the two germline ends. The CDR3 length is 17 residues. The CDR3 DNA is TGTGCCAGCAGTTTCTCCGTTGACAGGGCGGGAGGCGATGAGCAGTTCTTC. This gives the protein CASSFSVDRAGGDEQFF.

The CDR3 reads CASSITGMGNEQFF. The CDR3, as DNA: TGTGCCAGTAGTATAACTGGGATGGGCAATGAGCAGTTCTTC. The chain carries TRBV19 and TRBJ2-1; D unclear. The CDR3 has 14 amino acids. Germline V CDR1 and CDR2: LNHDA, SQIVND (reference sequence). V was pared by 2 bases and J by 6 bases, with 11 bases between.

The DNA for the CDR3 is TGTGCCAGCAGCTTTGGGACGGGGTGGGACGAGCAGTACTTC. This translates into CASSFGTGWDEQYF. J is TRBJ2-7 and V is TRBV5-4, with D tentatively TRBD1 or TRBD2 (5 bases each). V lost 2 bases and J lost 5, with 14 bases in between. This CDR3 is 14 amino acids long. Germline assignment: CDR1 SGHNT and CDR2 YYREEE (reference sequence).

J is TRBJ1-1 and V is TRBV29-1; no clear D. The CDR3 totals 14 residues. V was clipped by 7 bases and J by 2 bases, with 17 bases between them. Germline CDR1 SQVTM, CDR2 ANQGSEA. The CDR3 DNA is TGCAGCGCCACGCCCGGACTGACTAACACTGAAGCTTTCTTT. The encoded protein is CSATPGLTNTEAFF.

The rearrangement links TRBV28 to TRBJ2-7, with TRBD2 identical over 7 bases. CDR1 MDHEN and CDR2 SYDVKM come from the germline V gene. There are 14 residues in the CDR3. The trim removed 6 bases at V and 5 bases at J, leaving 10 bases unmatched. In nucleotides, the CDR3 is TGTGCCAGCAGCCTCACCCGGGGAGGGGACGAGCAGTACTTC. Its translation is CASSLTRGGDEQYF.

This clone was recorded only once. The chain couples TRBV11-3 to TRBJ2-1; the match to TRBD1 covers 10 bases. The V gene end was trimmed by 5 bases and the J gene end by 4 bases; junction bases not matched to a gene: 5. This CDR3 region has 15 residues. Germline V gene sequence: CDR1 SGHNT, CDR2 YENEEA. The CDR3 nucleotides are TGTGCCAGCAGCCCTCGGACAGGGGGGTACAATGAGCAGTTCTTC. Amino acid sequence: CASSPRTGGYNEQFF.